The entry below describes one T cell receptor (beta chain). The antigen is unknown. Using approximately 200 ng DNA, tens of thousands of T cell genomes, the sorted-subset replicate PCRs were run. As processed by the authors: ImmunoSEQ sequences covered only the junction and lacked quality scores; filtering therefore differed. The assay was immunoSEQ multiplex PCR, and TCRdb's table has in-frame clones only and misses some. V and J calls and clone size are as listed in that table; D and trimming were resolved from the DNA. The data contain 950,000 to 1,300,000 clones, about 76% of them seen just once; the ten biggest clones take up about 1.5%. This record belongs to a study of shared clonotypes between healthy human individuals. As for the study in general: A few men and a couple of women, aged 18 to 49, were donors.

Study-level points and caveats: There were few donors, and this limited the genetic and exposure-history diversity represented.

Trimming left V 4 bases short and J 0 bases short, with 16 bases between. CDR3 length: 16 amino acids. From germline, CDR1 is SEHNR and CDR2 FQNEAQ (reference sequence). This chain uses TRBV7-9 with TRBJ2-7; no reliable D call. The sequenced material came from memory CD4+ T cells sorted from blood. As to subset: CD45RA-negative fraction. The source is a man younger than 35 in good health. This CDR3 reads CASSSLIAQNSYEQYF. CDR3 nucleotides: TGTGCCAGCAGCTCCCTAATTGCCCAAAACTCCTACGAGCAGTACTTC.